This passage covers 2 T cell receptor beta chains from one sample sequenced in a study of blood T cell repertoires in COVID-19. Sequencing was performed with immunoSEQ multiplex PCR; in TCRdb, only in-frame clones are kept and a portion is missing. The table has about 260,000 clones, around nine tenths seen once. Sequencing used peripheral blood. These receptors were obtained from a man aged 40-49 years with active or convalescent COVID-19.

V is TRBV19 and J is TRBJ2-5; 9 positions agree with TRBD2. Unmatched junction bases numbered 8, after V lost 3 bases and J lost 3 bases. This CDR3 has 16 amino acids. The germline CDR1 and CDR2 sequences are LNHDA and SQIVND (reference sequence). CDR3 in DNA: TGTGCCAGTAGTATTCTGTTGGCTAGCGGGAAAGAGACCCAGTACTTC. Translation gives CASSILLASGKETQYF.

The chain carries TRBV29-1 and TRBJ1-1, with D tentatively TRBD1 (5 bases). V was trimmed by 7 bases and J by 3 bases, leaving 12 bases between them. Germline V gene data show CDR1 as SQVTM and CDR2 as ANQGSEA. CDR3 length equals 12 residues. The CDR3 DNA reads as TGCAGCGCGGTCGGGGGATACACTGAAGCTTTCTTT. Protein sequence: CSAVGGYTEAFF.